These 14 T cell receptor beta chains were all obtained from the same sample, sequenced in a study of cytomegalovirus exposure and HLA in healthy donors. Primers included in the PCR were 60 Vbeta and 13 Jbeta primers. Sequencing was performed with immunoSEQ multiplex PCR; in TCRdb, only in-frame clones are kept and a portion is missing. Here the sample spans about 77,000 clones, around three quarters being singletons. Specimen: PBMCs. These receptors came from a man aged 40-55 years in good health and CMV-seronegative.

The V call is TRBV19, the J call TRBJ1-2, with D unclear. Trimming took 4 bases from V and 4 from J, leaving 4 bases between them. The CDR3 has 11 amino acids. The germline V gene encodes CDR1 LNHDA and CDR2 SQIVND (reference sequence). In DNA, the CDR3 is TGTGCCAGTAGTACAGTCTATGGCTACACCTTC. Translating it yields CASSTVYGYTF.

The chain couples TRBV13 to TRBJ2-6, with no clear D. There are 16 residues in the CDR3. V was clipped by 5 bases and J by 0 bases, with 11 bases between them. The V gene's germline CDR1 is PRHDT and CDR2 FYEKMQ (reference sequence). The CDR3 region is CASSHSGFSGANVLTF. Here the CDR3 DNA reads TGTGCCAGCAGCCACTCGGGTTTCTCTGGGGCCAACGTCCTGACTTTC.

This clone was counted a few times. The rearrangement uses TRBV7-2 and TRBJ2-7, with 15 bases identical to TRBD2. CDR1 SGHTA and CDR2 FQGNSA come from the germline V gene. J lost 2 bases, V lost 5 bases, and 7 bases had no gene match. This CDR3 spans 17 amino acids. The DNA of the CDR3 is TGTGCCAGCAGCACTTCAGGGACTAGCGGGAGGCCCTACGAGCAGTACTTC. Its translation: CASSTSGTSGRPYEQYF.

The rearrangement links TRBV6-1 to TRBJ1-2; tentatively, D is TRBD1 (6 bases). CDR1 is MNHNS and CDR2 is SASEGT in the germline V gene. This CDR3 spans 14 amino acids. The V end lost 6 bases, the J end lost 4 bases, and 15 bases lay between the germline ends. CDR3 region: CASRSTGSSYGYTF. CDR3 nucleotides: TGTGCCAGCAGATCGACAGGCTCCAGCTATGGCTACACCTTC.

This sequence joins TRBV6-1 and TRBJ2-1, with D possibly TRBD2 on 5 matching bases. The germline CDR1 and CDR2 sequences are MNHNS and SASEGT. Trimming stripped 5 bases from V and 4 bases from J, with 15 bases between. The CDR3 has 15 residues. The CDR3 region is CASSSTSFPYNEQFF. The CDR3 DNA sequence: TGTGCCAGCAGTTCTACTAGTTTTCCTTACAATGAGCAGTTCTTC.

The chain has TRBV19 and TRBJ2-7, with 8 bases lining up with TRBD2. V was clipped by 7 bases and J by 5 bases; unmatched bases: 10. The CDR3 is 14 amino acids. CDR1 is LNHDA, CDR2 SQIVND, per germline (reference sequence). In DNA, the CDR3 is TGTGCCAGTAAGATTCGAGCGGGAGCAAACGAGCAGTACTTC. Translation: CASKIRAGANEQYF.

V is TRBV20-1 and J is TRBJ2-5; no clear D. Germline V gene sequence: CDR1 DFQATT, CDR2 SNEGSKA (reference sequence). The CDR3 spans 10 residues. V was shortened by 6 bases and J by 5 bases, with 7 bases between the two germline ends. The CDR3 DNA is TGCAGTGCCCAAGAGGAGACCCAGTACTTC. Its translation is CSAQEETQYF.

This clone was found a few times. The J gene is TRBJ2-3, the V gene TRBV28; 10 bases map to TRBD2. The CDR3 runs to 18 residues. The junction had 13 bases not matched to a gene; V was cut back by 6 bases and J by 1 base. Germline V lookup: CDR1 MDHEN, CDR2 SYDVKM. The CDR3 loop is CASRPSGRASFGTDTQYF. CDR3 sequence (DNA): TGTGCCAGCAGACCGAGCGGGAGGGCCTCTTTTGGCACAGATACGCAGTATTTT.

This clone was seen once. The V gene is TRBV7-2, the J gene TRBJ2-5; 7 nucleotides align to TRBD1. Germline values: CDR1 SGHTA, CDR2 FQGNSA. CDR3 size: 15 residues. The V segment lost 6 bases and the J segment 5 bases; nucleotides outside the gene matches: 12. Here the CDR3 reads CASSLADRVGETQYF. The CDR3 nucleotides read TGTGCCAGCAGTCTGGCTGACAGGGTAGGGGAGACCCAGTACTTC.

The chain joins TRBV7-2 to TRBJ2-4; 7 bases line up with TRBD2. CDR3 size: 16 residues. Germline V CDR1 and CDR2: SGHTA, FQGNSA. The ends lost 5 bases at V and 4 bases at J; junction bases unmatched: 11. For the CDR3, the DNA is TGTGCCAGCAGCCGCCGAACCGGACTAGGGAAAAACATTCAGTACTTC. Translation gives CASSRRTGLGKNIQYF.

The CDR3 DNA reads TGTGCCAGCAGCTTAACTAGCGGCACAGATACGCAGTATTTT. Translation gives CASSLTSGTDTQYF. V and J are TRBV7-3 and TRBJ2-3; D possibly corresponds to TRBD2 (5 bases). Trimming removed 0 bases at V and 1 base at J, with 5 bases between. CDR3 length: 14 residues. CDR1 and CDR2 (germline): SGHTA, FQGTGA.

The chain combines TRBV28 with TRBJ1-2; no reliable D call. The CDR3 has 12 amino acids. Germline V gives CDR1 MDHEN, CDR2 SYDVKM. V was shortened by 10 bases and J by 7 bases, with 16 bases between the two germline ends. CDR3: CATAPGFVGYTF. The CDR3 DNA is TGTGCCACCGCGCCGGGTTTCGTTGGCTACACCTTC.

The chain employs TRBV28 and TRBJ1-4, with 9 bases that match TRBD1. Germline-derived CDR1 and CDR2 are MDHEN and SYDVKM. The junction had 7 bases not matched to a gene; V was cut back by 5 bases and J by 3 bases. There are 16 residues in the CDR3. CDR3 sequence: CASSLADRGSNEKLFF. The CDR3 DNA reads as TGTGCCAGCAGTCTGGCTGACAGGGGGTCTAATGAAAAACTGTTTTTT.

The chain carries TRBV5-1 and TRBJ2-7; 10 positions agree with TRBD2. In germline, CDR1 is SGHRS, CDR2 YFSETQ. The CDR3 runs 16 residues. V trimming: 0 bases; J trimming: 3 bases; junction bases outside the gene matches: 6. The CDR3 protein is CASSLGRASGSYEQYF. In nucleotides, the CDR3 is TGCGCCAGCAGCTTGGGTCGGGCTAGCGGGAGCTACGAGCAGTACTTC.